The source of this TCR beta chain is a study of T cell repertoires in cytomegalovirus infection. Study information: A matching HLA type, together with CMV infection, was signaled by public TCR beta signatures. Study results and limitations: Summed frequency of public TCR beta families distinguished CMV carriers with the relevant HLA. In two of eight donors, the top clonotype was HLA-C-restricted CMV-specific.

A single record per CDR3 protein comes from TCRdb applying MiXCR to the reads. The sample shows about 920,000 distinct CDR3 sequences, roughly a third of them seen only once. Trimming removed 2 bases at V and 3 bases at J, with 11 bases between. The CDR3 length is 14 residues. Germline V CDR1 and CDR2: SGHTA, FQGNSA. This clonotype turned up a few times. Its specificity is not known. The specimen comprised cultured CD8+ T cells from PBMCs, sampled from culture after CMV antigen stimulation. The receptor was derived from a human donor in good health (CMV status not recorded). Some clones in this sample may be carry-over from other donors' samples. V and J are TRBV7-2 and TRBJ2-7; no clear D gene. The CDR3: CASSLTDQSYEQYV. The CDR3 DNA follows: TGTGCCAGCAGCTTAACGGATCAGAGCTACGAGCAGTACGTC.